These T cell receptor beta chains were read from a single sample in a study of blood T cell repertoires in COVID-19. The table came from immunoSEQ multiplex PCR; TCRdb's copy has only in-frame clones and leaves some out. The table shows 300,000 or so clones, with around 90% occurring only once. Specimen: peripheral blood. All receptors derive from a man aged 18 to 35 who had recovered from COVID-19. Each CDR3 is given with its conserved first and last residue. Fields, in order: D gene, clone size, V gene, J gene, CDR3 DNA, CDR3 protein. D genes are given only for firm matches. Size is omitted from some rows. Given values are once, few, many or a class for expanded clones.

d_gene: TRBD1; abundance: NA; v_gene: TRBV10-3; j_gene: TRBJ2-2; CDR3nt: TGTGCCATCAGAGCCGGGACAGGGGACACCGGGGAGCTGTTTTTT; CDR3aa: CAIRAGTGDTGELFF
d_gene: NA; abundance: few; v_gene: TRBV28; j_gene: TRBJ1-1; CDR3nt: TGTGCCAGCGGAGACCACCGCGCTTTCTTT; CDR3aa: CASGDHRAFF
d_gene: TRBD1; abundance: NA; v_gene: TRBV6-1; j_gene: TRBJ2-7; CDR3nt: TGTGCCAGCAGTTGGGACAGGGGTTACGAGCAGTACTTC; CDR3aa: CASSWDRGYEQYF
d_gene: TRBD1; abundance: NA; v_gene: TRBV4-1; j_gene: TRBJ1-2; CDR3nt: TGCGCCAGCAGCAACTCCAGAGGGGGCGGGAATGGCTACACCTTC; CDR3aa: CASSNSRGGGNGYTF
d_gene: NA; abundance: NA; v_gene: TRBV4-1; j_gene: TRBJ1-2; CDR3nt: TGCGCCAGCAGCCCCGCCACCGAGAACTATGGCTACACCTTC; CDR3aa: CASSPATENYGYTF
d_gene: NA; abundance: NA; v_gene: TRBV4-1; j_gene: TRBJ2-3; CDR3nt: TGCGCCAGCAGCCAAGTTCCTAGCGCCCTCATGGCAGATACGCAGTATTTT; CDR3aa: CASSQVPSALMADTQYF
d_gene: TRBD1; abundance: NA; v_gene: TRBV7-9; j_gene: TRBJ1-2; CDR3nt: TGTGCCAGCAGCTCGGACAGGGGTGGCTACACCTTC; CDR3aa: CASSSDRGGYTF
d_gene: NA; abundance: few; v_gene: TRBV10-3; j_gene: TRBJ1-6; CDR3nt: TGTGCCATCAGTGCTCAGGGGTGGACTGGAGGCTCACCCCTCCACTTT; CDR3aa: CAISAQGWTGGSPLHF
d_gene: TRBD1; abundance: NA; v_gene: TRBV6-5; j_gene: TRBJ2-2; CDR3nt: TGTGCCGCCTCTTTAACAGGGGCCACCGGGGAGCTGTTTTTT; CDR3aa: CAASLTGATGELFF
d_gene: NA; abundance: NA; v_gene: TRBV30; j_gene: TRBJ1-6; CDR3nt: TGTGCCTGGAGTGGCGGTTCACCCCTCCACTTT; CDR3aa: CAWSGGSPLHF
d_gene: NA; abundance: NA; v_gene: TRBV15; j_gene: TRBJ2-3; CDR3nt: TGTGCCACCAGCAGAGATGGGTGGCCGGGACTCAGCACAGATACGCAGTATTTT; CDR3aa: CATSRDGWPGLSTDTQYF
d_gene: TRBD1; abundance: NA; v_gene: TRBV6-6; j_gene: TRBJ1-1; CDR3nt: TGTGCCAGCAGTCCAACACCCGGGACAGGGGCGTCGGCTTTCTTT; CDR3aa: CASSPTPGTGASAFF
d_gene: NA; abundance: NA; v_gene: TRBV7-2; j_gene: TRBJ2-7; CDR3nt: TGTGCCAGCAACGTAGGAGGAGGTGCCTACGAGCAGTACTTC; CDR3aa: CASNVGGGAYEQYF
d_gene: NA; abundance: NA; v_gene: TRBV9; j_gene: TRBJ2-1; CDR3nt: TGTGCCAGCAGCGTAGGCGGAGTCAACTCCTACAATGAGCAGTTCTTC; CDR3aa: CASSVGGVNSYNEQFF
d_gene: TRBD2; abundance: NA; v_gene: TRBV18; j_gene: TRBJ2-1; CDR3nt: TGTGCCAGCTCACCTTTCGGGACTAACTACAATGAGCAGTTCTTC; CDR3aa: CASSPFGTNYNEQFF
d_gene: TRBD2; abundance: NA; v_gene: TRBV7-7; j_gene: TRBJ2-7; CDR3nt: TGTGCCAGCAGCTCTCGTTTAGCGGGAGGCTCCTACGAGCAGTACTTC; CDR3aa: CASSSRLAGGSYEQYF
d_gene: NA; abundance: NA; v_gene: TRBV19; j_gene: TRBJ1-6; CDR3nt: TGTGCCAGTAGTACCAATTACCGGTGGGGCGATTCTTCACCCCTCCACTTT; CDR3aa: CASSTNYRWGDSSPLHF
d_gene: TRBD1; abundance: NA; v_gene: TRBV5-1; j_gene: TRBJ1-2; CDR3nt: TGCGCCAGCAGCTTGGCGTCGACAGGGGAATATGGCTACACCTTC; CDR3aa: CASSLASTGEYGYTF
d_gene: NA; abundance: NA; v_gene: TRBV23-1; j_gene: TRBJ2-1; CDR3nt: TGCGCCAGCAGTCCTCGGAGCGGCTCCTACAATGAGCAGTTCTTC; CDR3aa: CASSPRSGSYNEQFF
d_gene: TRBD1; abundance: NA; v_gene: TRBV6-5; j_gene: TRBJ1-2; CDR3nt: TGTGCCAGCAGTTACTCGCGACAGGGGGTTTCTGGCTACACCTTC; CDR3aa: CASSYSRQGVSGYTF
d_gene: TRBD1; abundance: NA; v_gene: TRBV6-5; j_gene: TRBJ1-1; CDR3nt: TGTGCCAGCAGGGGACAGGGGGCTGAAGCTTTCTTT; CDR3aa: CASRGQGAEAFF
d_gene: TRBD1; abundance: NA; v_gene: TRBV7-2; j_gene: TRBJ2-7; CDR3nt: TGTGCCAGCAGCTTACCGGGACAGAGCTCCTACGAGCAGTACTTC; CDR3aa: CASSLPGQSSYEQYF
d_gene: TRBD1; abundance: once; v_gene: TRBV15; j_gene: TRBJ2-1; CDR3nt: TGTGCCACCAGCAGCCCGGGACAGGGGGACAATGAGCAGTTCTTC; CDR3aa: CATSSPGQGDNEQFF
d_gene: TRBD1; abundance: few; v_gene: TRBV6-5; j_gene: TRBJ1-2; CDR3nt: TGTGCCAGCAGTTACTCGAAGGGACAGGGGTGGTATGGCTACACCTTC; CDR3aa: CASSYSKGQGWYGYTF
d_gene: TRBD1; abundance: NA; v_gene: TRBV19; j_gene: TRBJ1-2; CDR3nt: TGTGCCAGTAGTATCTACCCTGGGCCGACAGGGTCGGGGCTCGGCTACACCTTC; CDR3aa: CASSIYPGPTGSGLGYTF
d_gene: NA; abundance: NA; v_gene: TRBV11-2; j_gene: TRBJ2-2; CDR3nt: TGTGCCAGCAGGGGCCGGAATCTTGGGGAGCTGTTTTTT; CDR3aa: CASRGRNLGELFF
d_gene: NA; abundance: NA; v_gene: TRBV6-4; j_gene: TRBJ2-3; CDR3nt: TGTGCCAGCAGTGACTCAGGGGGGGGAGATACGCAGTATTTT; CDR3aa: CASSDSGGGDTQYF
d_gene: NA; abundance: NA; v_gene: TRBV12-3/TRBV12-4; j_gene: TRBJ2-7; CDR3nt: TGTGCCAGCAGGTCCACGGACTTAGAGCAGTACTTC; CDR3aa: CASRSTDLEQYF
d_gene: NA; abundance: NA; v_gene: TRBV5-4; j_gene: TRBJ2-1; CDR3nt: TGTGCCAGCGGGGGGACCTACAATGAGCAGTTCTTC; CDR3aa: CASGGTYNEQFF
d_gene: TRBD1; abundance: NA; v_gene: TRBV4-3; j_gene: TRBJ1-2; CDR3nt: TGCGCCAGCAGCCAATACCCGACAGGGTCGGGCTATGGCTACACCTTC; CDR3aa: CASSQYPTGSGYGYTF
d_gene: TRBD2; abundance: once; v_gene: TRBV29-1; j_gene: TRBJ2-1; CDR3nt: TGCAGCGGGGTCGCGGGAGTAGGGGATGAGCAGTTCTTC; CDR3aa: CSGVAGVGDEQFF
d_gene: TRBD1; abundance: once; v_gene: TRBV7-9; j_gene: TRBJ2-3; CDR3nt: TGTGCCAGCAGCTTAATCCCCGGGACAGGGGGCACAGATACGCAGTATTTT; CDR3aa: CASSLIPGTGGTDTQYF
d_gene: TRBD1; abundance: NA; v_gene: TRBV25-1; j_gene: TRBJ1-2; CDR3nt: TGTGCCAGCAGTGTCGGACAGGGGGCGCTTGGCTACACCTTC; CDR3aa: CASSVGQGALGYTF
d_gene: NA; abundance: once; v_gene: TRBV2; j_gene: TRBJ1-1; CDR3nt: TGTGCCAGCATTAGGGACGGCGGGGGGAACACTGAAGCTTTCTTT; CDR3aa: CASIRDGGGNTEAFF
d_gene: TRBD2; abundance: NA; v_gene: TRBV10-3; j_gene: TRBJ2-7; CDR3nt: TGTGCCATCAGTGAGTCGACGGGGGGGACCTACGAGCAGTACTTC; CDR3aa: CAISESTGGTYEQYF
d_gene: TRBD1; abundance: NA; v_gene: TRBV5-1; j_gene: TRBJ1-2; CDR3nt: TGCGCCAGCAGCAGCCAGCCAGGGGGAAACTATGGCTACACCTTC; CDR3aa: CASSSQPGGNYGYTF
d_gene: TRBD1; abundance: NA; v_gene: TRBV7-9; j_gene: TRBJ1-2; CDR3nt: TGTGCCAGCAGCCAAGGAGGGGGCGGGGGCTACACCTTC; CDR3aa: CASSQGGGGGYTF
d_gene: NA; abundance: NA; v_gene: TRBV18; j_gene: TRBJ1-1; CDR3nt: TGTGCCAGCTCACCCCAGGGGTCTCCTATGAACACTGAAGCTTTCTTT; CDR3aa: CASSPQGSPMNTEAFF
d_gene: NA; abundance: NA; v_gene: TRBV5-1; j_gene: TRBJ1-1; CDR3nt: TGCGCCAGCAGCCCGATAAGACAGCTTTTCTCGAACACTGAAGCTTTCTTT; CDR3aa: CASSPIRQLFSNTEAFF
d_gene: TRBD1; abundance: NA; v_gene: TRBV18; j_gene: TRBJ1-4; CDR3nt: TGTGCCAGCTCACCGGACTTTCCAGGGGGAAAACTGTTTTTT; CDR3aa: CASSPDFPGGKLFF
d_gene: NA; abundance: NA; v_gene: TRBV5-4; j_gene: TRBJ2-1; CDR3nt: TGTGCCAGCTGGGGGGGCACCTACAATGAGCAGTTCTTC; CDR3aa: CASWGGTYNEQFF
d_gene: TRBD1; abundance: once; v_gene: TRBV5-1; j_gene: TRBJ2-1; CDR3nt: TGCGCCAGCGGACCCGGGACAGGGGGGTACAATGAGCAGTTCTTC; CDR3aa: CASGPGTGGYNEQFF
d_gene: TRBD1; abundance: NA; v_gene: TRBV19; j_gene: TRBJ1-1; CDR3nt: TGTGCCAGTAGTATCGTGACAGGGGCCGTCCGAGGCACTGAAGCTTTCTTT; CDR3aa: CASSIVTGAVRGTEAFF
d_gene: NA; abundance: NA; v_gene: TRBV4-1; j_gene: TRBJ1-6; CDR3nt: TGCGCCAGCACGAGGACAGTGTATTCACCCCTCCACTTT; CDR3aa: CASTRTVYSPLHF
d_gene: NA; abundance: NA; v_gene: TRBV12-5; j_gene: TRBJ2-3; CDR3nt: TGTGCTAGTGGTTTGCGGGATCCAGATACGCAGTATTTT; CDR3aa: CASGLRDPDTQYF
d_gene: TRBD1; abundance: NA; v_gene: TRBV19; j_gene: TRBJ1-4; CDR3nt: TGTGCCAGTAGTATAGTCGACAGGGGTGGTGAAAAACTGTTTTTT; CDR3aa: CASSIVDRGGEKLFF